Presented here are 25 T cell receptor beta chains from one specimen sequenced in a study of beta chain features in type 1 diabetes. Reverse transcription of all isolated RNA meant that expressed TCRB transcripts were sequenced. Assay used: immunoSEQ multiplex PCR; TCRdb lists only in-frame clones, some missing. The sample includes about 220,000 clones, roughly a tenth seen only once; the top ten take 1% to 1.5%. Sequencing was performed on central memory CD4+ T cells from blood. These receptors were taken from a young man in good health.

This clone has a handful of counts. V and J are TRBV4-2 and TRBJ2-2; TRBD1 is a possible D gene (5 bases). Trimming removed 1 base from V and 4 bases from J, with 16 bases in between. Germline V gene data show CDR1 as LGHNA and CDR2 as YNFKEQ. The CDR3 is made up of 17 amino acids. The CDR3 nucleotides read TGTGCCAGCAGCCAAGGGGGCCAGCCCCGTGTCACCGGGGAGCTGTTTTTT. Amino acid sequence: CASSQGGQPRVTGELFF.

This clone showed up just a few times. V usage is TRBV18 and J usage is TRBJ2-3, with D uncertain. Germline V gene data show CDR1 as KGHSH and CDR2 as LQKENI. CDR3 size: 14 residues. Trimming took 3 bases from V and 2 from J, leaving 9 bases between them. CDR3 sequence: CASSPATYTDTQYF. Written as DNA, the CDR3 is TGTGCCAGCTCACCGGCTACCTACACAGATACGCAGTATTTT.

The chain carries TRBV4-2 and TRBJ1-5; D is unresolved. Germline V gene sequence: CDR1 LGHNA, CDR2 YNFKEQ. The CDR3 is made up of 15 amino acids. Trimming stripped 0 bases from V and 5 bases from J, with 11 bases between. CDR3 nucleotides: TGTGCCAGCAGCCAAGATCTGCACGGGGATCAGCCCCAGCATTTT. It encodes CASSQDLHGDQPQHF.

This clone appeared a few times. The chain employs TRBV27 and TRBJ2-6; D is ambiguous. V was trimmed by 3 bases and J by 2 bases, leaving 5 bases between them. CDR1 and CDR2 from the germline V gene are MNHEY and SMNVEV (reference sequence). The CDR3 has 14 amino acids. The CDR3 DNA reads as TGTGCCAGCAGTTTCTTGGCTGGGGCCAACGTCCTGACTTTC. Its protein product is CASSFLAGANVLTF.

This clone was counted between two and nine times. The gene calls are TRBV5-8 and TRBJ2-3; weak D call: TRBD1 (8 bases). The V end lost 4 bases, the J end lost 2 bases, and 20 bases lay between the germline ends. CDR1 is SGHTS and CDR2 is YDEGEE in the germline V gene. The CDR3 loop spans 17 amino acids. As DNA, the CDR3 is TGTGCCAGCAGCCCTACAAACAGGGGGGGAGACACAGATACGCAGTATTTT. As protein: CASSPTNRGGDTDTQYF. Full variable domain (remainder filled in from reference TRBV5-8 and TRBJ2-3): EAGVTQSPTHLIKTRGQQATLRCSPISGHTSVYWYQQALGLGLQFLLWYDEGEERNRGNFPPRFSGRQFPNYSSELNVNALELEDSALYLCASSPTNRGGDTDTQYFGPGTRLTVL.

There are a few counts of this clone. Additional DNA sequences in this sample encode the identical CDR3. V usage is TRBV28 and J usage is TRBJ2-7; D remains unclear. The germline gives CDR1 MDHEN, CDR2 SYDVKM. Trimming pared 6 bases from V and 3 bases from J, leaving 9 bases between. CDR3 length: 12 residues. CDR3 coding DNA: TGTGCCAGCAGCCCTCCCTTCTACGAGCAGTACTTC. It encodes CASSPPFYEQYF.

The CDR3 is CAWSPQSTEAFF. For the CDR3, the DNA is TGTGCCTGGAGTCCTCAAAGCACTGAAGCTTTCTTT. J is TRBJ1-1 and V is TRBV30; unclear D gene. V was shortened by 2 bases and J by 4 bases, with 8 bases between the two germline ends. CDR1 is GTSNPN and CDR2 is SVGIG in the germline V gene (reference sequence). This CDR3 comprises 12 residues.

This clone appeared a few times. This chain joins TRBV30 and TRBJ1-3, with unresolved D. With 6 bases removed from V and 1 base from J, the gap between germline ends came to 10 bases. Germline CDR1 GTSNPN, CDR2 SVGIG (reference sequence). The length of the CDR3 is 13 residues. For the CDR3, the DNA is TGTGCCTGTACTCCAGGATCTGGAAACACCATATATTTT. Its translation: CACTPGSGNTIYF.

The rearrangement joins TRBV11-2 to TRBJ2-3; no clear D gene. Germline V gene lookup returns CDR1 SGHAT and CDR2 FQNNGV. V was shortened by 5 bases and J by 0 bases, with 9 bases between the two germline ends. The CDR3 spans 14 residues. The CDR3 loop reads CASSQSASTDTQYF. Here the CDR3 DNA reads TGTGCCAGCAGCCAATCGGCTAGCACAGATACGCAGTATTTT.

This sequence joins TRBV30 and TRBJ1-5; a weak D match, TRBD1 (6 bases). Trimming removed 3 bases from V and 5 bases from J, with 17 bases in between. Germline V gene lookup returns CDR1 GTSNPN and CDR2 SVGIG (reference sequence). The CDR3 extends over 15 amino acids. The CDR3 region is CAWRPSDRRDQPQHF. The CDR3 coding sequence is TGTGCCTGGAGACCCTCCGACAGGAGAGATCAGCCCCAGCATTTT.

This clone was counted many times. The J gene is TRBJ2-6, the V gene TRBV10-3; no definite D call. The ends were cut back, 5 bases at V and 1 base at J, with 9 bases in the middle. The germline V gene has CDR1 ENHRY and CDR2 SYGVKD. The CDR3 sequence is 15 residues long. The CDR3 nucleotides are TGTGCCATCAGTCCCCCATCGTCTGGGGCCAACGTCCTGACTTTC. Amino acids: CAISPPSSGANVLTF.

The chain employs TRBV5-1 and TRBJ2-7; 12 positions match TRBD2. The CDR3 sequence is 16 residues long. From germline, CDR1 is SGHRS and CDR2 YFSETQ. J lost 4 bases, V lost 0 bases, and 5 bases had no gene match. CDR3 nucleotides: TGCGCCAGCAGCTTGGGACTAGCGGGAGCGGAATACGAGCAGTACTTC. Its protein product is CASSLGLAGAEYEQYF.

This clone has more than one count but fewer than ten. This chain links TRBV4-2 with TRBJ1-2; tentative D call: TRBD1 (5 bases). The CDR3 runs to 15 residues. Trimming removed 4 bases at V and 8 bases at J, with 20 bases between. Germline CDR1 and CDR2: LGHNA and YNFKEQ. The CDR3, as DNA: TGTGCCAGCAGCCCAAGGGTCGGCGAGGGGCGAGGCTACACCTTC. Protein sequence: CASSPRVGEGRGYTF.

The V gene is TRBV18, the J gene TRBJ2-1; TRBD2 aligns across 9 bases. V shed 3 bases, J shed 4 bases, and the junction held 13 bases outside the gene matches. This CDR3 region has 18 residues. Germline CDR1 and CDR2: KGHSH and LQKENI. The CDR3, as DNA: TGTGCCAGCTCACCTTCTCCCATAGCGGGAGTCGGTTACAATGAGCAGTTCTTC. It translates to CASSPSPIAGVGYNEQFF.

At least ten counts were recorded for this clone. This sequence joins TRBV6-5 and TRBJ2-3; no reliable D call. V dropped 4 bases and J dropped 1 base, with 12 bases sitting between them. CDR1 is MNHEY and CDR2 is SVGAGI in the germline V gene. CDR3 length: 15 amino acids. CDR3 nucleotides: TGTGCCAGCAGTTCGAGGACCCCTGGCACAGATACGCAGTATTTT. It translates to CASSSRTPGTDTQYF.

The J gene is TRBJ2-2, the V gene TRBV18; D unresolved. The germline V gene has CDR1 KGHSH and CDR2 LQKENI. The CDR3 is 15 amino acids. The V and J ends lost 6 bases and 0 bases respectively, with 11 bases between them. CDR3 protein: CASSWTEANTGELFF. CDR3 nucleotide sequence: TGTGCCAGCTCGTGGACCGAAGCGAACACCGGGGAGCTGTTTTTT.

This chain joins TRBV30 and TRBJ2-5, with 9 bases that match TRBD1. The J call is in doubt because the DNA end fits TRBJ2-7 better. Germline CDR1 GTSNPN, CDR2 SVGIG (reference sequence). This CDR3 contains 14 residues. For the CDR3, the DNA is TGTGCCTGTCTAAACAACAGGGGGCTGGACGAGCAGTACTTC. Translating it yields CACLNNRGLDEQYF.

In its sample, this clone was seen many times. The chain couples TRBV4-1 to TRBJ2-1; D possibly corresponds to TRBD2 (6 bases). The V gene lost 4 bases and the J gene lost 4 bases, with 17 bases spanning the gap. The CDR3 loop spans 16 amino acids. Germline CDR1 reads MGHRA; CDR2 reads YSYEKL. CDR3 sequence (DNA): TGCGCCAGCAGCCGGGAACCCGGGACTTCTTACAATGAGCAGTTCTTC. Its translation is CASSREPGTSYNEQFF.

This clone was detected a few times. The rearrangement links TRBV5-1 to TRBJ2-7, with D possibly being TRBD1 or TRBD2 (5 bases each). The CDR3 totals 15 residues. Germline V gene sequence: CDR1 SGHRS, CDR2 YFSETQ. V dropped 0 bases and J dropped 2 bases, with 12 bases sitting between them. The CDR3 sequence is CASSLDGAPAYEQYF. The CDR3, as DNA: TGCGCCAGCAGCTTGGACGGGGCCCCAGCCTACGAGCAGTACTTC.

This clone was recorded a few times. V gene TRBV6-5 combines with J gene TRBJ2-7; D not resolved. This CDR3 comprises 15 residues. Looked up from germline, CDR1 is MNHEY and CDR2 is SVGAGI. Trimming took off 0 bases at V and 6 bases at J, with 15 bases between the two ends. The CDR3 DNA reads as TGTGCCAGCAGTTACTCGAACGCAGGCTTTGGCGAGCAGTACTTC. Amino acids: CASSYSNAGFGEQYF.

The table lists this clone with a few counts. The rearrangement uses TRBV7-2 and TRBJ2-3; D remains ambiguous. The CDR3 length is 12 residues. The V gene lost 4 bases and the J gene lost 5 bases, with 7 bases spanning the gap. Germline assignment: CDR1 SGHTA and CDR2 FQGNSA. DNA of the CDR3: TGTGCCAGCAGCTCGACTCAAGATACGCAGTATTTT. Its translation is CASSSTQDTQYF.

This clone was seen a few times. The chain carries TRBV29-1 and TRBJ2-2; TRBD2 matches at 8 bases. Germline loops: CDR1 SQVTM, CDR2 ANQGSEA. This CDR3 is 13 amino acids long. V was clipped by 3 bases and J by 6 bases; unmatched bases: 3. The CDR3 sequence is CSVEVTSAGELFF. The CDR3 DNA reads TGCAGCGTTGAGGTGACTAGCGCCGGGGAGCTGTTTTTT.

This clone was found a few times. V and J are TRBV11-2 and TRBJ2-3; maybe TRBD2 (7 bases). V was clipped by 5 bases and J by 2 bases, with 17 bases between them. There are 16 residues in the CDR3. Germline V gene data show CDR1 as SGHAT and CDR2 as FQNNGV. DNA of the CDR3: TGTGCCAGCAGCCAGAGGGGGGGCAGATTCACAGATACGCAGTATTTT. This gives the protein CASSQRGGRFTDTQYF.

A note on this clone: Its ends do not fully match the called genes, so a read error is possible. This chain uses TRBV7-7 with TRBJ2-3; 7 nucleotides line up with TRBD2. Germline CDR1 reads SSHAT; CDR2 reads FNYEAQ (reference sequence). The CDR3 has 14 amino acids. The CDR3 sequence: CASSLGGSADTQYF. The CDR3 DNA is TGTGCTAGCAGCTTAGGCGGGAGTGCAGATACGCAGTATTTT.

There are many counts of this clone. The rearrangement links TRBV14 to TRBJ2-1, with no clear D. The germline V and J ends were trimmed by 2 bases and 12 bases, with 17 bases remaining between them. The CDR3 loop spans 14 amino acids. Germline V gene sequence: CDR1 SGHDN, CDR2 FVKESK. CDR3 sequence: CASSQFGNMKGQFF. The CDR3 coding sequence is TGTGCCAGCAGCCAATTCGGCAACATGAAGGGGCAGTTCTTC.